Sequencing of this TCR beta chain was carried out in a study of blood T cell repertoires in COVID-19. Looking at the study overall: Whether acute or convalescent, the COVID-19 samples came from the United States, Italy and Spain. In each case, the material was cDNA or gDNA derived from T cells, B-cell-depleted T cells, or PBMCs.

This clone appeared once. CDR1 and CDR2 from the germline V gene are KGHSH and LQKENI. The V end was cut by 0 bases, the J end by 8 bases, with 7 bases between. This CDR3 spans 12 amino acids. The authors' processing: The assay estimated nucleated cells by amplifying reference gene primers. Using immunoSEQ multiplex PCR, the repertoire was profiled, and TCRdb retains in-frame clones only, with some absent. V and J calls and clone size follow that table, whereas D and trimming were derived from the DNA. The sample records about 300,000 clones, about 89% being singletons. What was sequenced was peripheral blood. The receptor's source is a man younger than 35 who had recovered from COVID-19. The chain employs TRBV18 and TRBJ1-1; the D gene is possibly TRBD1 (5 bases). CDR3: CASSPPGGEAFF. The CDR3 bases are TGTGCCAGCTCACCACCGGGGGGGGAAGCTTTCTTT.